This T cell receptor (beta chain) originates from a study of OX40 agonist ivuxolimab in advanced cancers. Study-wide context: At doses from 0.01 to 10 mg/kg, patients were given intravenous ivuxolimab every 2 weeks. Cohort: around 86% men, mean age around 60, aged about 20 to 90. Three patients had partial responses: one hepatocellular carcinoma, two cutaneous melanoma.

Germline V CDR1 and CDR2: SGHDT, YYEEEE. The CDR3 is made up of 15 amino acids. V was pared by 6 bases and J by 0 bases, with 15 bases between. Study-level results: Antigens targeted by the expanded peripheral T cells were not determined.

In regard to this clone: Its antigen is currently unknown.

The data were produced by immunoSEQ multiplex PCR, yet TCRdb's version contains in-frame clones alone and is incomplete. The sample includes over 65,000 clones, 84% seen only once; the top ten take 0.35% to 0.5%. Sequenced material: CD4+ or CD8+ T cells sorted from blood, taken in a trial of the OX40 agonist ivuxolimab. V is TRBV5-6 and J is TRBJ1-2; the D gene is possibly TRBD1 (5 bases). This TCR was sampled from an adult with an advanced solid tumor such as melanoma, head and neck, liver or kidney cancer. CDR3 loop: CASTITGFTNYGYTF. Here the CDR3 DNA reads TGTGCCAGCACCATTACAGGATTTACTAACTATGGCTACACCTTC.